This record concerns one TCR beta chain sequence. The antigen is undetermined. This specimen comes from a study of T-cell reconstitution after alpha-beta-depleted transplantation in children. Overall study findings and caveats: At day 60, the high TCRbeta diversity found in some patients originated from recipient T cells and thymic progenitors that had survived. Reportedly, only several hundred clones from non-depleted graft cells drove alpha-beta T-cell counts at about two months. Newly generated T cells supplied most T-cell counts and diversity one year post-transplant.

The library targeted TCRbeta and was prepared with unique molecular identifiers. TCRdb reprocessed the PCR reads with MiXCR, giving one entry per CDR3 protein. The sample includes 800,000 to 1,000,000 distinct CDR3 sequences, roughly 29% seen only once; the top ten take under 30%. The sequence was collected from a boy under three years old who had a stem cell transplant for SCID, so the T cells may come from the graft donor. The input for sequencing was PBMCs, mostly from graft donor cells, taken 360 days after TCRalphabeta/CD19-depleted stem cell transplant.

CDR3 DNA sequence: TGTGCCATCAGGAGGGGGAGCGGGGACCTTAGCACAGATACGCAGTATTTT. This translates into CAIRRGSGDLSTDTQYF. V gene TRBV10-3 combines with J gene TRBJ2-3, with D perhaps matching TRBD2 (7 bases). Trimming left V 6 bases short and J 0 bases short, with 19 bases between. From germline, CDR1 is ENHRY and CDR2 SYGVKD. The CDR3 covers 17 residues.